This T cell receptor beta chain stems from a study of cytomegalovirus exposure and HLA in healthy donors. Study observations and caveats: A cluster of highly shared sequence variants was likely a sequencing artifact.

Notes on this clone: The target antigen is unknown.

This CDR3 spans 14 amino acids. The germline V gene encodes CDR1 KGHSH and CDR2 LQKENI. J lost 6 bases, V lost 4 bases, and 7 bases had no gene match. With 60 Vbeta and 13 Jbeta primers, the PCR was carried out. Clones were read by immunoSEQ multiplex PCR, and TCRdb kept only the in-frame ones, dropping some. The sample carries fewer than 200,000 clones, about 81% recorded once. The receptor was derived from a young woman in good health and CMV-seronegative. Specimen: PBMCs. The gene calls are TRBV18 and TRBJ2-7, with 9 nucleotides matching TRBD1. The CDR3 protein is CASSRRDRVGEQYF. In nucleotides, the CDR3 is TGTGCCAGCTCACGCCGGGACAGGGTGGGCGAGCAGTACTTC.